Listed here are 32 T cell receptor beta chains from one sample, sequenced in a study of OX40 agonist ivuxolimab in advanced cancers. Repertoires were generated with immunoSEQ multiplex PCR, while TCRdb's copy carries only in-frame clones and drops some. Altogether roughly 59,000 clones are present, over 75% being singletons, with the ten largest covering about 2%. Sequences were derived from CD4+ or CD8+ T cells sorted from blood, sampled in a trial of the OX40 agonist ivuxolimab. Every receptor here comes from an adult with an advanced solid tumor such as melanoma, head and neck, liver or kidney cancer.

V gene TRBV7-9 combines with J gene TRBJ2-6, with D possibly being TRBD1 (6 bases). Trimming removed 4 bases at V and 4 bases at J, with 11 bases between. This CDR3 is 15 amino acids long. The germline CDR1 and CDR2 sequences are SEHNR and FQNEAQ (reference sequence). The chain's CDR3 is CASSSTGTGANVLTF. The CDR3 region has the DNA TGTGCCAGCAGCTCCACAGGGACCGGGGCCAACGTCCTGACTTTC.

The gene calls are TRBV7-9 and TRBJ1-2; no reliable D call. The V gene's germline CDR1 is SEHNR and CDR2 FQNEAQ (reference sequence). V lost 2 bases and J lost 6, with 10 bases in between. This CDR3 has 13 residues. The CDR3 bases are TGTGCCAGCAGCTTAAGGAACGAGGATGGCTACACCTTC. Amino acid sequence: CASSLRNEDGYTF.

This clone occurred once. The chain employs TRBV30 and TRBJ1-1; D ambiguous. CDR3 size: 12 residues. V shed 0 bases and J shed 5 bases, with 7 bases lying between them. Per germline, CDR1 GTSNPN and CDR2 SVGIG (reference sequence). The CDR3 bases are TGTGCCTGGAGTGTACTGGGGACTGAAGCTTTCTTT. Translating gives CAWSVLGTEAFF.

DNA of the CDR3: TGTGCCAGCAGTTTAAGCGGGGACACCGGGGAGCTGTTTTTT. Its protein product is CASSLSGDTGELFF. The genes are TRBV28 and TRBJ2-2; TRBD2 aligns across 7 bases. This CDR3 is 14 amino acids long. The ends lost 2 bases at V and 3 bases at J; junction bases unmatched: 0. The germline V gene encodes CDR1 MDHEN and CDR2 SYDVKM.

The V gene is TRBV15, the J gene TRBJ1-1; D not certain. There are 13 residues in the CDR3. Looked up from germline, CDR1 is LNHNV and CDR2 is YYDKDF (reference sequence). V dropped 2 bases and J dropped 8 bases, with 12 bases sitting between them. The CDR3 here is CATSRPPQTEAFF. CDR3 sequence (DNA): TGTGCCACCAGCAGACCCCCCCAGACAGAAGCTTTCTTT.

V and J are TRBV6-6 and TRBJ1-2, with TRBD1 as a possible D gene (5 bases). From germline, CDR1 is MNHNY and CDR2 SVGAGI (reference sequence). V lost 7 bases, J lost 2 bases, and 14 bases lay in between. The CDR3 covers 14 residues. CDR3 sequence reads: CASTSSGGNYGYTF. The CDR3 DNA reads TGTGCCAGCACTTCCTCGGGGGGGAACTATGGCTACACCTTC.

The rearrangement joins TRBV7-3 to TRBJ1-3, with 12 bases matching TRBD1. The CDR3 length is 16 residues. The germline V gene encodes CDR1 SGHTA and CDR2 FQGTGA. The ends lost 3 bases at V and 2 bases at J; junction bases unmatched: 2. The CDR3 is CASSLGQGAAGNTIYF. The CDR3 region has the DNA TGTGCCAGCAGCTTGGGACAGGGGGCTGCTGGAAACACCATATATTTT.

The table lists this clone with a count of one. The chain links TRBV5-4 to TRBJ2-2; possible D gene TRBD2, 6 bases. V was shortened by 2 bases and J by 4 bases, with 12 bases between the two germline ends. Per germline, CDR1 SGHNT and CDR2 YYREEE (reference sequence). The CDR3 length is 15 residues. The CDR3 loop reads CASSFRDSTTGELFF. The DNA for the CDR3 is TGTGCCAGCAGCTTTAGGGACTCGACCACCGGGGAGCTGTTTTTT.

The CDR3 spells CASSDPGPREETQYF. Written as DNA, the CDR3 is TGTGCCAGCAGTGACCCGGGCCCTCGGGAGGAGACCCAGTACTTC. The chain employs TRBV25-1 and TRBJ2-5; possible D gene TRBD2, 6 bases. V lost 3 bases to trimming and J lost 5 bases, with 16 bases between them. The CDR3 length is 15 residues. Looked up from germline, CDR1 is MGHDK and CDR2 is SYGVNS. The full variable domain, with the rest looked up from reference TRBV25-1 and TRBJ2-5, is EADIYQTPRYLVIGTGKKITLECSQTMGHDKMYWYQQDPGMELHLIHYSYGVNSTEKGDLSSESTVSRIRTEHFPLTLESARPSHTSQYLCASSDPGPREETQYFGPGTRLLVL.

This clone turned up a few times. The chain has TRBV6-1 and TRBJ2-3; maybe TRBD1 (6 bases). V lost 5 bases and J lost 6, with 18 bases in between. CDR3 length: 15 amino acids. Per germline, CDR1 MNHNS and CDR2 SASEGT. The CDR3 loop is CASSLRDKRFDTQYF. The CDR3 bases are TGTGCCAGCAGTTTAAGGGACAAAAGATTCGATACGCAGTATTTT.

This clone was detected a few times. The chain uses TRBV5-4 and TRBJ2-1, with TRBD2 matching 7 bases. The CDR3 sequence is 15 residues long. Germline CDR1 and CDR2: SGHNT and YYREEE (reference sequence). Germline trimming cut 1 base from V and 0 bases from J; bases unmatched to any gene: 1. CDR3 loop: CASSLSSGSYNEQFF. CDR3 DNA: TGTGCCAGCAGCTTGTCTAGCGGCTCCTACAATGAGCAGTTCTTC.

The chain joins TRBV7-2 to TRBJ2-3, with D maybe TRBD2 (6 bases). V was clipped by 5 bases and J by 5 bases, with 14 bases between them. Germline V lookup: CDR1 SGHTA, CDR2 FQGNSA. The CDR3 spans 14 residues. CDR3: CASSNRDFGDTQYF. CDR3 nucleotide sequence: TGTGCCAGCAGCAACCGGGACTTTGGAGATACGCAGTATTTT.

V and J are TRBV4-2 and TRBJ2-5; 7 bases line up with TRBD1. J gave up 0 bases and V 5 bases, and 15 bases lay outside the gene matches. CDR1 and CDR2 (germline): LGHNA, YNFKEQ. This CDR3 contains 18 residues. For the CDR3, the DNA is TGTGCCAGCAGCTTGGGACAGAATCAAGGACTGTACCAAGAGACCCAGTACTTC. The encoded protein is CASSLGQNQGLYQETQYF.

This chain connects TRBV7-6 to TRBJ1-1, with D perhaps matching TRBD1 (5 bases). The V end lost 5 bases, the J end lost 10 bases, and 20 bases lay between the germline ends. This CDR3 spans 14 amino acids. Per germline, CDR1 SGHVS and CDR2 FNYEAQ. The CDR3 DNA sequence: TGTGCCAGCAGCCCCGGGACCCAGGGCGTCGGAGCTTTCTTT. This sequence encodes CASSPGTQGVGAFF. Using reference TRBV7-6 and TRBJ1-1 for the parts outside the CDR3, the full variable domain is GAGVSQSPRYKVTKRGQDVALRCDPISGHVSLYWYRQALGQGPEFLTYFNYEAQQDKSGLPNDRFSAERPEGSISTLTIQRTEQRDSAMYRCASSPGTQGVGAFFGQGTRLTVV.

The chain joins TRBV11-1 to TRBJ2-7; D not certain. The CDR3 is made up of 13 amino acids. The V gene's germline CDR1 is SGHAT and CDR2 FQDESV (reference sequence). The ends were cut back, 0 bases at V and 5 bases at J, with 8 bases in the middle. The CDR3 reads CASSLALVNEQYF. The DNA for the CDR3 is TGTGCCAGCAGCTTAGCGTTGGTGAACGAGCAGTACTTC.

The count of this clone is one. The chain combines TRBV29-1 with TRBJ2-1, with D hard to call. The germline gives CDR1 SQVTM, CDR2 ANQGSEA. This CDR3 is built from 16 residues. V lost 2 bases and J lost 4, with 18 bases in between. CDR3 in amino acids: CSVETLQVTPYNEQFF. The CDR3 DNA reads TGCAGCGTTGAAACGTTGCAGGTAACGCCTTACAATGAGCAGTTCTTC.

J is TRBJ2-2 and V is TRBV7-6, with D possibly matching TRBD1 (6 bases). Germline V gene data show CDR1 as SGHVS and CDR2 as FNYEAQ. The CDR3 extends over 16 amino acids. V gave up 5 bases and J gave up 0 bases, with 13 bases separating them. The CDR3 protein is CASSKRQAPNTGELFF. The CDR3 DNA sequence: TGTGCCAGCAGCAAAAGACAGGCCCCGAACACCGGGGAGCTGTTTTTT.

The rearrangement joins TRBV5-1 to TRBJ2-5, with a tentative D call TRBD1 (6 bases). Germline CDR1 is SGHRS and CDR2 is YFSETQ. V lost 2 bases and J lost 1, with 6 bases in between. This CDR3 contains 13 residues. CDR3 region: CASSLQGQETQYF. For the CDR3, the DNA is TGCGCCAGCAGCTTACAGGGCCAAGAGACCCAGTACTTC.

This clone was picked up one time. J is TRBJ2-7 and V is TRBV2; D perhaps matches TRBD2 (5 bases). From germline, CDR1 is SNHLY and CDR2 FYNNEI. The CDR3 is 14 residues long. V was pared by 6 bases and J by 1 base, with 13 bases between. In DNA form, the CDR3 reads TGTGCCAGCAGACAAAGTCGGGGATCCTACGAGCAGTACTTC. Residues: CASRQSRGSYEQYF.

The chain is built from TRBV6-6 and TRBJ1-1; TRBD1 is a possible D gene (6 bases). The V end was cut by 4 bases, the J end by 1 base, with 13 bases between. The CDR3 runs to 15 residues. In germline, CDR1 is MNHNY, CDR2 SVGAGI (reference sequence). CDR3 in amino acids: CASSFLGGSNTEAFF. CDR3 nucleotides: TGTGCCAGCAGTTTCCTGGGGGGCTCGAACACTGAAGCTTTCTTT.

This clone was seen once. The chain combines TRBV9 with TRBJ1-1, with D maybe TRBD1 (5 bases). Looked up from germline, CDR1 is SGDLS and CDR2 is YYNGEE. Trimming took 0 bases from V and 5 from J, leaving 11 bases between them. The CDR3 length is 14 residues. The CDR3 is CASSVVRAETEAFF. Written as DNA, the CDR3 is TGTGCCAGCAGCGTAGTCAGGGCGGAGACTGAAGCTTTCTTT.

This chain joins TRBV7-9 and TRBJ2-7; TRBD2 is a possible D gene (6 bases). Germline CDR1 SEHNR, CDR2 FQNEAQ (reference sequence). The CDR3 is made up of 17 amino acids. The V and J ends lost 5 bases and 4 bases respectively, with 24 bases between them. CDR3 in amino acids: CASSPHGIAAKTYEQYF. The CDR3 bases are TGTGCCAGCAGCCCTCATGGTATAGCGGCCAAAACGTACGAGCAGTACTTC. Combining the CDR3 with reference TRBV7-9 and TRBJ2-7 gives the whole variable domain DTGVSQNPRHKITKRGQNVTFRCDPISEHNRLYWYRQTLGQGPEFLTYFQNEAQLEKSRLLSDRFSAERPKGSFSTLEIQRTEQGDSAMYLCASSPHGIAAKTYEQYFGPGTRLTVT.

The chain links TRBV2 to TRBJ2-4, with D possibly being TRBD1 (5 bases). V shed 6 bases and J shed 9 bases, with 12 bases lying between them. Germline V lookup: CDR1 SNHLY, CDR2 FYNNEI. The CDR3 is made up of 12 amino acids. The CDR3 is CASRPDTGIQYF. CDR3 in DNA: TGTGCCAGCAGACCGGACACTGGCATTCAGTACTTC.

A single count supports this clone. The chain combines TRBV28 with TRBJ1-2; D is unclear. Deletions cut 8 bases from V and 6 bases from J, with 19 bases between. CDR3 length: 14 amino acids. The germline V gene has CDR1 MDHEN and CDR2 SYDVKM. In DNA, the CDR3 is TGTGCCAGCTTCGACGGACGTCGGACGGATGGCTACACCTTC. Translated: CASFDGRRTDGYTF.

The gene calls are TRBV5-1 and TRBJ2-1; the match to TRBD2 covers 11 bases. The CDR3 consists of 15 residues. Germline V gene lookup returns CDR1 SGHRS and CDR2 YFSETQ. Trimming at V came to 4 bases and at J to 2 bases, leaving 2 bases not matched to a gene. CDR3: CASSPTSGTYNEQFF. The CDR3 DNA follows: TGCGCCAGCAGCCCGACTAGCGGGACCTACAATGAGCAGTTCTTC.

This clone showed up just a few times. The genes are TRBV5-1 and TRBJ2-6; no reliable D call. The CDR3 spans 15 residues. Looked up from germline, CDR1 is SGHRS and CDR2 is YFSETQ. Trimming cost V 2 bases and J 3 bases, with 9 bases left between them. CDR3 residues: CASSFLAGGANVLTF. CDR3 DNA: TGCGCCAGCAGCTTTTTAGCCGGTGGGGCCAACGTCCTGACTTTC. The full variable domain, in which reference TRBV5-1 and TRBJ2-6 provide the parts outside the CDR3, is KAGVTQTPRYLIKTRGQQVTLSCSPISGHRSVSWYQQTPGQGLQFLFEYFSETQRNKGNFPGRFSGRQFSNSRSEMNVSTLELGDSALYLCASSFLAGGANVLTFGAGSRLTVL.

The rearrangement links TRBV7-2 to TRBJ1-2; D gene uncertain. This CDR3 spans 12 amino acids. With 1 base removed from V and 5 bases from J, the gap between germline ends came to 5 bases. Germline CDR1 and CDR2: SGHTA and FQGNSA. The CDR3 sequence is CASSLGDYGYTF. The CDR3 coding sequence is TGTGCCAGCAGCTTAGGGGATTATGGCTACACCTTC.

As DNA, the CDR3 is TGTGCCAGTAGTATGGGGGCCGTGCAGTTCTTC. This codes for CASSMGAVQFF. The J gene is TRBJ2-1, the V gene TRBV19, with D tentatively TRBD1 (6 bases). Trimming removed 3 bases at V and 12 bases at J, with 9 bases between. In germline, CDR1 is LNHDA, CDR2 SQIVND (reference sequence). This CDR3 spans 11 amino acids.

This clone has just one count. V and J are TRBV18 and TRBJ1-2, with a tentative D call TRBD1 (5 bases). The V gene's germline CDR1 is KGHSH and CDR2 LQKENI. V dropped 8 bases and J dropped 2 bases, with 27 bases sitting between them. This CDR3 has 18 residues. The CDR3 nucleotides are TGTGCCAGCAACCCACCGACAGCGAGGGGCCCCTACAACTATGGCTACACCTTC. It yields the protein CASNPPTARGPYNYGYTF.

CDR3 nucleotides: TGTGCCAGCAGTTCCCCGGGACGGGCAGATACGCAGTATTTT. Protein sequence: CASSSPGRADTQYF. The J gene is TRBJ2-3, the V gene TRBV27, with D perhaps assigned TRBD1 or TRBD2 (5 bases each). Germline CDR1 MNHEY, CDR2 SMNVEV (reference sequence). The CDR3 contains 14 residues. V lost 4 bases, J lost 4 bases, and 12 bases lay in between.

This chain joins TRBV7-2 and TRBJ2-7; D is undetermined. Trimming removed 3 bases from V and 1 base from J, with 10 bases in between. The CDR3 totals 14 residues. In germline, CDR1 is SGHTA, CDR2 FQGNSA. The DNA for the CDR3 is TGTGCCAGCAGCTTGGGGATGGGGTCCTACGAGCAGTACTTC. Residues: CASSLGMGSYEQYF.

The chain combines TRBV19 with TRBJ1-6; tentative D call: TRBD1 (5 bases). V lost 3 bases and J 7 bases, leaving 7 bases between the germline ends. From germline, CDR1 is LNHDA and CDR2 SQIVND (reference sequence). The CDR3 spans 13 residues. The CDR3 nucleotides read TGTGCCAGTAGTATTCGGGGGAATTCACCCCTCCACTTT. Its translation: CASSIRGNSPLHF.